These 30 T cell receptor beta chains were all obtained from the same sample, sequenced in a study of tumor-infiltrating lymphocytes in oesophageal squamous cell carcinoma. TCRdb processed the PCR reads anew with MiXCR; each CDR3 protein has one entry. The sample contains about 9,700 distinct CDR3 sequences, around 58% of which appear only once. The sequencing input was esophageal tumor tissue. Receptors originate from a female donor with esophageal squamous cell carcinoma.

About this clonotype itself: A read error may account for a junction end that differs from germline. V usage is TRBV28 and J usage is TRBJ2-5, with 10 bases aligning to TRBD2. The CDR3 spans 12 residues. Germline CDR1 MDHEN, CDR2 SYDVKM. CDR3 nucleotides: TGTGCCAGCAGTTTAACTAGCGGGACCTTGTTCTTC. Encoded protein: CASSLTSGTLFF.

The chain employs TRBV20-1 and TRBJ2-1; 7 bases are shared with TRBD2. The J call may be faulty, since TRBJ2-5 better matches the DNA end. Germline V lookup: CDR1 DFQATT, CDR2 SNEGSKA (reference sequence). This CDR3 has 15 residues. The CDR3: CSASSIAGQLETQYF. CDR3 in DNA: TGCAGTGCTAGTTCCATAGCGGGCCAATTGGAGACCCAGTACTTC.

The chain uses TRBV6-1 and TRBJ2-3; 8 bases are a match to TRBD1. J gave up 4 bases and V 2 bases, and 14 bases lay outside the gene matches. CDR1 MNHNS and CDR2 SASEGT come from the germline V gene. This CDR3 is built from 18 residues. CDR3 sequence (DNA): TGTGCCAGCAGTGAATATTTTCTTCTGGCAGGGGGCCCAGATACGCAGTATTTT. Amino acids: CASSEYFLLAGGPDTQYF.

This clonotype was found a few times. V and J are TRBV6-1 and TRBJ2-7, with D hard to call. The germline V and J ends were trimmed by 4 bases and 0 bases, with 13 bases remaining between them. In germline, CDR1 is MNHNS, CDR2 SASEGT. CDR3 length: 15 amino acids. This chain's CDR3 is CASSVERSSSYEQYF. The CDR3, as DNA: TGTGCCAGCAGTGTAGAGCGATCAAGCTCCTACGAGCAGTACTTC.

The CDR3 region is CASSLRDTGELFF. In nucleotides, the CDR3 is TGTGCCAGCAGCTTAAGGGACACCGGGGAGCTGTTTTTT. This chain uses TRBV11-2 with TRBJ2-2; D not certain. V lost 2 bases to trimming and J lost 3 bases, with 4 bases between them. Germline values: CDR1 SGHAT, CDR2 FQNNGV. The CDR3 spans 13 residues.

This clonotype has more than one count but fewer than ten. The chain is built from TRBV6-1 and TRBJ2-5; TRBD2 matches at 9 bases. The CDR3 sequence is 15 residues long. Germline CDR1 MNHNS, CDR2 SASEGT. V shed 0 bases, J shed 1 base, and the junction held 0 bases outside the gene matches. CDR3 DNA: TGTGCCAGCAGTGAAGCTAGCGGGGGCCAAGAGACCCAGTACTTC. Encoded protein: CASSEASGGQETQYF.

As to this clonotype: An end of the junction does not agree with germline; a read error may underlie this. J is TRBJ2-1 and V is TRBV7-9; D possibly corresponds to TRBD2 (5 bases). This CDR3 contains 14 residues. Germline V gene sequence: CDR1 SEHNR, CDR2 FQNEAQ (reference sequence). The DNA of the CDR3 is TGTGCCAGCAGCTTAGCGCAGAACACCGGGGAGCTGTATTTT. This sequence encodes CASSLAQNTGELYF. The variable domain in full, completed from reference TRBV7-9 and TRBJ2-1, reads DTGVSQNPRHKITKRGQNVTFRCDPISEHNRLYWYRQTLGQGPEFLTYFQNEAQLEKSRLLSDRFSAERPKGSFSTLEIQRTEQGDSAMYLCASSLAQNTGELYFGPGTRLTVL.

The chain carries TRBV12-3 or TRBV12-4 and TRBJ2-7; D is unclear. The J call may not be correct, given that the DNA end is closer to TRBJ2-5. The CDR3 runs to 14 residues. CDR3 sequence reads: CASSLVGYQETQYF. The CDR3 DNA sequence: TGTGCCAGCAGTTTAGTGGGCTACCAAGAGACCCAGTACTTC.

The chain has TRBV24-1 and TRBJ2-1; D gene unclear. The J call may be faulty, since TRBJ2-3 better matches the DNA end. This CDR3 comprises 13 residues. In germline, CDR1 is KGHDR, CDR2 SFDVKD. The CDR3 here is CATSDSITDTQYF. CDR3 nucleotides: TGTGCCACCAGTGATTCCATCACAGATACGCAGTATTTT.

The chain recombines TRBV7-8 with TRBJ2-1; possibly TRBD1 or TRBD2 for D (5 bases each). Germline CDR1 reads SGHVS; CDR2 reads FQNEAQ. Between the trimmed V and J ends, which lost 4 bases and 8 bases, there was a span of 18 bases. The CDR3 length is 15 residues. The CDR3 is CASSYRGRGAHEQFF. As DNA, the CDR3 is TGTGCCAGCAGCTATCGGGGCAGAGGGGCACATGAGCAGTTCTTC.

The sample holds a few counts of this clonotype. J is TRBJ2-1 and V is TRBV6-4; D unresolved. The CDR3 length is 13 residues. The V and J ends lost 2 bases and 4 bases respectively, with 6 bases between them. Germline CDR1 MRHNA, CDR2 SNTAGT. DNA for the CDR3: TGTGCCAGCAGTGACGGCGATTACAATGAGCAGTTCTTC. Residues: CASSDGDYNEQFF.

The chain has TRBV11-2 and TRBJ2-7, with 8 positions matching TRBD1. The J call may be incorrect, as the DNA end agrees better with TRBJ2-1. The CDR3 has 16 amino acids. Per the germline V gene, CDR1 is SGHAT and CDR2 is FQNNGV. Written as DNA, the CDR3 is TGTGCCAGCAGCGTTACAGGGGGGCGCTCCTACAATGAGCAGTTCTTC. This codes for CASSVTGGRSYNEQFF.

The chain is built from TRBV7-3 and TRBJ2-2; the match to TRBD2 covers 14 bases. With 5 bases clipped from V and 2 bases from J, the junction kept 10 bases outside the gene matches. The CDR3 is 19 amino acids. Germline-derived CDR1 and CDR2 are SGHTA and FQGTGA. DNA of the CDR3: TGTGCCAGCAGCGCGGGACTAGCGGGGGATATTCCTAACACCGGGGAGCTGTTTTTT. Amino acid sequence: CASSAGLAGDIPNTGELFF.

The V call is TRBV7-8, the J call TRBJ2-7; the match to TRBD2 covers 11 bases. Near its end, the DNA agrees better with TRBJ2-1, so the J call may be wrong. This CDR3 has 15 residues. Germline CDR1 and CDR2: SGHVS and FQNEAQ. The CDR3 nucleotides read TGTGCCAGCAGCTTAGGTAGCGGGAGGGGCAATGAGCAGTTCTTC. It encodes CASSLGSGRGNEQFF.

V gene TRBV10-1 combines with J gene TRBJ2-1; the D call may be TRBD1 or TRBD2 (5 bases each). Trimming removed 8 bases at V and 0 bases at J, with 11 bases between. The V gene's germline CDR1 is WNHNN and CDR2 SYGVQD (reference sequence). CDR3 length: 14 residues. The chain's CDR3 is CASVGRSSYNEQFF. The CDR3 region has the DNA TGCGCCAGCGTGGGACGGAGCTCCTACAATGAGCAGTTCTTC.

The chain employs TRBV10-1 and TRBJ2-1; unclear D gene. Deletions cut 0 bases from V and 2 bases from J, with 11 bases between. This CDR3 region has 16 residues. The V gene's germline CDR1 is WNHNN and CDR2 SYGVQD (reference sequence). The CDR3 protein is CASSESRTATYNEQFF. For the CDR3, the DNA is TGCGCCAGCAGTGAGTCGAGGACGGCGACCTACAATGAGCAGTTCTTC.

The V call is TRBV28, the J call TRBJ2-5; no definite D call. The CDR3 contains 14 residues. In germline, CDR1 is MDHEN, CDR2 SYDVKM. Trimming took off 1 base at V and 2 bases at J, with 8 bases between the two ends. Here the CDR3 reads CASSLSLGQETQYF. The CDR3 nucleotides are TGTGCCAGCAGTTTATCCCTGGGGCAAGAGACCCAGTACTTC.

V gene TRBV7-8 combines with J gene TRBJ1-4; D is uncertain. The V end lost 5 bases, the J end lost 4 bases, and 20 bases lay between the germline ends. The germline V gene encodes CDR1 SGHVS and CDR2 FQNEAQ. This CDR3 contains 17 residues. CDR3 sequence reads: CASSPESNLWSNEKLFF. CDR3 sequence (DNA): TGTGCCAGCAGCCCTGAATCGAATCTGTGGAGTAATGAAAAACTGTTTTTT.

This sequence joins TRBV12-3 or TRBV12-4 and TRBJ2-3, with D perhaps matching TRBD2 (6 bases). There are 14 residues in the CDR3. Trimming took off 2 bases at V and 5 bases at J, with 11 bases between the two ends. CDR3 sequence: CASSLWGDLDTQYF. In DNA, the CDR3 is TGTGCCAGCAGTTTATGGGGGGACCTAGATACGCAGTATTTT.

This clonotype was found a few times. The chain couples TRBV7-9 to TRBJ2-7; TRBD2 matches at 11 bases. Unmatched junction bases numbered 9, after V lost 5 bases and J lost 6 bases. Per germline, CDR1 SEHNR and CDR2 FQNEAQ (reference sequence). The CDR3 spans 15 residues. The CDR3 DNA sequence: TGTGCCAGCAGCGAAGTTAGCGGGAGGGCCGTCGAGCAGTACTTC. Translating it yields CASSEVSGRAVEQYF. Full variable domain (outside the CDR3, taken from reference TRBV7-9 and TRBJ2-7): DTGVSQNPRHKITKRGQNVTFRCDPISEHNRLYWYRQTLGQGPEFLTYFQNEAQLEKSRLLSDRFSAERPKGSFSTLEIQRTEQGDSAMYLCASSEVSGRAVEQYFGPGTRLTVT.

This rearrangement joins TRBV12-3 or TRBV12-4 to TRBJ2-1; TRBD1 matches 7 bases. The CDR3 has 12 residues. J was trimmed by 7 bases and V by 5 bases; bases with no gene match: 2. DNA for the CDR3: TGTGCCAGCAGTCCGGACAGGAATGAGCAGTTCTTC. Its translation is CASSPDRNEQFF.

This clonotype has only a few counts. The CDR3 carries no conserved terminal phenylalanine or tryptophan, so it likely arises from a read error. Because the CDR3's place on the DNA is in doubt, the DNA is left out and the CDR3 is given as listed by TCRdb. This CDR3 is CASSGGTG. The chain couples TRBV12-3 or TRBV12-4 to TRBJ2-4; TRBD1 is taken as the D call from the table, unchecked against the DNA. A total of 8 residues make up the CDR3, ends included.

This chain links TRBV7-2 with TRBJ2-5; the D is unclear. CDR1 is SGHTA and CDR2 is FQGNSA in the germline V gene. The ends were cut back, 3 bases at V and 11 bases at J, with 10 bases in the middle. The CDR3 length is 11 residues. In DNA form, the CDR3 reads TGTGCCAGCAGCTTGTTAAATGAGCAGTACTTC. This translates into CASSLLNEQYF.

Relative to its sample, this clonotype is medium-sized. The chain recombines TRBV27 with TRBJ1-1, with 10 bases lining up with TRBD1. This CDR3 contains 15 residues. CDR1 is MNHEY, CDR2 SMNVEV, per germline (reference sequence). V lost 4 bases, J lost 11 bases, and 13 bases stayed unmatched. CDR3 protein: CASSSPGDRGPGAFF. The CDR3 nucleotides are TGTGCCAGCAGTTCCCCCGGGGACAGGGGCCCTGGGGCTTTCTTT.

The chain recombines TRBV12-3 or TRBV12-4 with TRBJ2-3, with 9 bases fitting TRBD2. Trimming took 5 bases from V and 2 from J; bases not matched to a gene: 11. This CDR3 comprises 17 residues. The CDR3 DNA follows: TGTGCCAGCAGTCTATCCCCCGGACTAGCGTCCACAGATACGCAGTATTTT. This gives the protein CASSLSPGLASTDTQYF.

This clonotype has a count of ten or more. This sequence joins TRBV5-1 and TRBJ2-7; 12 bases line up with TRBD2. The CDR3 is 15 residues long. The V gene end was trimmed by 0 bases and the J gene end by 7 bases; junction bases not matched to a gene: 5. The germline V gene encodes CDR1 SGHRS and CDR2 YFSETQ. The DNA for the CDR3 is TGCGCCAGCAGCTTGGGACTAGCGGGGGTGGATGAGCAGTACTTC. This encodes CASSLGLAGVDEQYF. Filled out from reference TRBV5-1 and TRBJ2-7, the complete variable domain reads KAGVTQTPRYLIKTRGQQVTLSCSPISGHRSVSWYQQTPGQGLQFLFEYFSETQRNKGNFPGRFSGRQFSNSRSEMNVSTLELGDSALYLCASSLGLAGVDEQYFGPGTRLTVT.

The chain employs TRBV7-9 and TRBJ1-1, with D tentatively TRBD1 (6 bases). The DNA matches TRBJ1-3 better at its end, which makes the J call doubtful. The germline CDR1 and CDR2 sequences are SEHNR and FQNEAQ (reference sequence). CDR3 length: 14 residues. CDR3 DNA: TGTGCCAGCACCCGAGACAGGTCTGGAAACACCATATATTTT. As protein: CASTRDRSGNTIYF.

The chain combines TRBV11-3 with TRBJ2-4; 8 positions agree with TRBD2. CDR1 and CDR2 (germline): SGHNT, YENEEA. After removal of 0 bases from V and 13 bases from J, the junction contained 14 bases not matched to a gene. This CDR3 is 16 amino acids long. The CDR3 sequence: CASSLDGTSGYNEQYF. Here the CDR3 DNA reads TGTGCCAGCAGCTTAGATGGGACTAGTGGCTACAATGAGCAGTACTTC.

This clonotype appeared many times. The rearrangement uses TRBV2 and TRBJ2-7; maybe TRBD1 (7 bases). The CDR3 totals 14 residues. Per germline, CDR1 SNHLY and CDR2 FYNNEI. Deletions cut 6 bases from V and 3 bases from J, with 15 bases between. In nucleotides, the CDR3 is TGTGCCAGCAGGGGCGGGACAGTCCGCTACGAGCAGTACTTC. Translated, it gives CASRGGTVRYEQYF.

This clonotype came up a few times. This chain uses TRBV7-2 with TRBJ2-7; 8 bases are shared with TRBD2. Judging by the DNA end, TRBJ2-1 fits better; the J call may be wrong. The CDR3 loop spans 15 amino acids. Germline V gives CDR1 SGHTA, CDR2 FQGNSA. CDR3 region: CASSSGGSGGNEQFF. CDR3 coding DNA: TGTGCCAGCAGCTCTGGAGGGAGCGGGGGAAATGAGCAGTTCTTC.